This T cell receptor beta chain was profiled in a study of T cell clonotyping in hematopoietic cell transplantation. Sequenced by immunoSEQ multiplex PCR; TCRdb stores in-frame clones only, minus some. The repertoire holds about 36,000 clones, over 75% seen once, with around 1.8% in the top ten. Germline V CDR1 and CDR2: ENHRY, SYGVKD. V lost 2 bases, J lost 0 bases, and 8 bases lay in between. CDR3 size: 15 residues. Findings of the study overall: At the given depth, recipient repertoires were over 97% de novo clonotypes. Pathologically expanded recipient clonotypes increased progressively from day 30 to day 180 as diversity fell. Graft donor and pretransplant recipient Inverse Simpson Index values predicted broader posttransplant TCR diversity.

A note on this clone: Its antigen remains unidentified.

The sequenced sample consisted of peripheral blood mononuclear cells. The clonotype originates from a woman between 40 and 50 years old in good health. Some clones in this sample may be carry-over from other donors' samples. The V gene is TRBV10-3, the J gene TRBJ1-5; D remains unclear. The CDR3 here is CAISEGHLSNQPQHF. DNA of the CDR3: TGTGCCATCAGTGAGGGGCACCTTAGCAATCAGCCCCAGCATTTT.